The 17 T cell receptor beta chains given below trace back to one sample, sequenced in a study of Graves' ophthalmopathy and Graves' hyperthyroidism. As the template, RNA transcripts were used to amplify TCR beta CDR3 regions. In the first round, RT-PCR was carried out with HTBI primers, and a multiplex PCR formed the second round. TCRdb analysed the multiplex PCR reads with MiXCR anew, one entry per CDR3 protein. Counted here are tens of thousands of distinct CDR3 sequences, approximately 50% occurring once; the ten biggest clones make up roughly 5%. Sequenced input: peripheral blood. All receptors come from an adult woman with Graves' ophthalmopathy.

A note on this clonotype: It is likely a read error, because the conserved phenylalanine at the end of the CDR3 is missing. This chain uses TRBV20-1 with TRBJ1-4, with D perhaps matching TRBD1 (6 bases). The V end lost 6 bases, the J end lost 9 bases, and 17 bases lay between the germline ends. This CDR3 spans 13 amino acids. Germline V gene lookup returns CDR1 DFQATT and CDR2 SNEGSKA (reference sequence). The CDR3 DNA is TGCAGTGCAAATGGACAGTCGGTCAAAAAACTGTTTTTA. Its translation is CSANGQSVKKLFL.

The CDR3 reads CASSYEGFITEAFF. In DNA form, the CDR3 reads TGTGCCAGCAGTTACGAAGGGTTTATCACTGAAGCTTTCTTT. This chain uses TRBV6-6 with TRBJ1-1; D is unclear. Trimming stripped 2 bases from V and 4 bases from J, with 11 bases between. CDR1 and CDR2 from the germline V gene are MNHNY and SVGAGI (reference sequence). The CDR3 sequence is 14 residues long.

This clonotype was detected only a few times. A clone one base away is much larger, so this may be a read error. The chain recombines TRBV4-1 with TRBJ2-7; TRBD2 agrees at 8 bases. In germline, CDR1 is MGHRA, CDR2 YSYEKL. CDR3 length equals 15 residues. Trimming cost V 1 base and J 4 bases; bases outside gene matches: 6. DNA of the CDR3: TGCGCCAGCAGCCAAGGCGAGGGACTAGTATACGAGCAGTACTTC. It yields the protein CASSQGEGLVYEQYF.

This clonotype was observed at least ten times. The chain recombines TRBV7-2 with TRBJ2-2, with no clear D. CDR1 is SGHTA and CDR2 is FQGNSA in the germline V gene. CDR3 length: 12 amino acids. V was clipped by 2 bases and J by 7 bases, with 5 bases between them. The CDR3 region is CASSLNFGELFF. Here the CDR3 DNA reads TGTGCCAGCAGCTTAAATTTCGGGGAGCTGTTTTTT.

This clonotype was seen ten or more times. The chain joins TRBV11-1 to TRBJ2-7; 8 bases map to TRBD1. The CDR3 consists of 15 residues. Germline values: CDR1 SGHAT, CDR2 FQDESV (reference sequence). V was pared by 5 bases and J by 5 bases, with 11 bases of the junction left unmatched. Here the CDR3 reads CASSPGLSTGDEQYF. The CDR3 nucleotides are TGTGCCAGCAGCCCGGGGCTTTCGACAGGGGACGAGCAGTACTTC.

J is TRBJ2-2 and V is TRBV15; 8 bases are shared with TRBD1. The J segment lost 8 bases and the V segment lost 3 bases, leaving 11 bases of the junction unmatched. Germline-derived CDR1 and CDR2 are LNHNV and YYDKDF (reference sequence). The CDR3 totals 16 residues. CDR3 loop: CATSSARQGIAGELFF. CDR3 sequence (DNA): TGTGCCACCAGCAGTGCTAGACAGGGGATCGCGGGGGAGCTGTTTTTT.

Notes on this clonotype: A much larger clone differs from this one at a single base, so this may be a read error. This chain connects TRBV6-6 to TRBJ1-4; 10 nucleotides match TRBD1. V dropped 4 bases and J dropped 6; count of bases not matched to a gene: 8. The CDR3 length is 16 residues. Germline V lookup: CDR1 MNHNY, CDR2 SVGAGI (reference sequence). The CDR3 here is CASSSNRQGADEKLFF. The CDR3 DNA reads as TGTGCCAGCAGTTCCAATCGACAGGGGGCGGATGAAAAACTGTTTTTT.

This clonotype was seen repeatedly, ten times or more. The chain is built from TRBV13 and TRBJ1-1; D gene uncertain. The CDR3 sequence is 15 residues long. The V end was cut by 5 bases, the J end by 6 bases, with 19 bases between. CDR1 and CDR2 from the germline V gene are PRHDT and FYEKMQ (reference sequence). Written as DNA, the CDR3 is TGTGCCAGCAGCCCTCGGAGAGGTGAGTCCGCTGAAGCTTTCTTT. This encodes CASSPRRGESAEAFF.

The chain links TRBV20-1 to TRBJ2-2; 7 bases fit TRBD2. The CDR3 runs to 13 residues. V lost 5 bases to trimming and J lost 5 bases; unmatched junction nucleotides: 5. CDR1 is DFQATT and CDR2 is SNEGSKA in the germline V gene (reference sequence). The CDR3 nucleotides are TGCAGTGCTCGGACTAGACGGACCGGGGAGCTGTTTTTT. Its protein is CSARTRRTGELFF.

The chain recombines TRBV7-6 with TRBJ2-1; D is perhaps TRBD2 (5 bases). V lost 4 bases to trimming and J lost 0 bases, with 10 bases between them. Germline V gives CDR1 SGHVS, CDR2 FNYEAQ. The CDR3 is made up of 15 amino acids. CDR3 sequence reads: CASSSSDYSYNEQFF. DNA for the CDR3: TGTGCCAGCAGCTCCTCCGACTACTCCTACAATGAGCAGTTCTTC.

This rearrangement joins TRBV7-2 to TRBJ2-1; D ambiguous. V was cut by 1 base and J by 5 bases, with 6 bases left in between. Germline CDR1 SGHTA, CDR2 FQGNSA. The CDR3 has 13 residues. The CDR3 DNA sequence: TGTGCCAGCAGCTTAGATGTAAACAATGAGCAGTTCTTC. Protein sequence: CASSLDVNNEQFF.

V usage is TRBV5-1 and J usage is TRBJ2-2, with 7 bases that match TRBD2. V was pared by 4 bases and J by 0 bases, with 6 bases of the junction left unmatched. CDR1 and CDR2 (germline): SGHRS, YFSETQ. The CDR3 contains 16 residues. The CDR3 reads CASSPAGRANTGELFF. CDR3 coding DNA: TGCGCCAGCAGCCCAGCGGGACGGGCGAACACCGGGGAGCTGTTTTTT.

Turning to this clonotype: A much larger clone lies one base from this, so it may be a read error. The CDR3 reads CAGSQGRGETQYF. The CDR3 nucleotides are TGTGCCGGCAGCCAGGGGCGCGGGGAGACCCAGTACTTC. The V gene is TRBV9, the J gene TRBJ2-5, with D tentatively TRBD1 (6 bases). Germline V CDR1 and CDR2: SGDLS, YYNGEE. The CDR3 extends over 13 amino acids.

This chain uses TRBV19 with TRBJ1-1; the match to TRBD1 covers 7 bases. The CDR3 is 13 residues long. Germline lookup yields CDR1 LNHDA and CDR2 SQIVND (reference sequence). With 5 bases clipped from V and 2 bases from J, the junction kept 2 bases outside the gene matches. CDR3 in amino acids: CASSGTVNTEAFF. The CDR3 DNA is TGTGCCAGTAGTGGGACAGTTAACACTGAAGCTTTCTTT.

The chain links TRBV4-2 to TRBJ2-3; D is undetermined. CDR1 is LGHNA, CDR2 YNFKEQ, per germline. The V and J ends lost 6 bases and 6 bases respectively, with 22 bases between them. The CDR3 is made up of 16 amino acids. The CDR3: CASSLTGSPIKDTQYF. The CDR3 nucleotides are TGTGCCAGCAGTCTTACGGGCAGTCCGATTAAGGATACGCAGTATTTT.

There are a few counts of this clonotype. V usage is TRBV28 and J usage is TRBJ2-1, with 7 bases that match TRBD1. The germline CDR1 and CDR2 sequences are MDHEN and SYDVKM. V trimming: 5 bases; J trimming: 15 bases; junction bases outside the gene matches: 13. The CDR3 length is 13 residues. The CDR3 bases are TGTGCCAGCAGTCCCGCCACAGGGGCCAATCTGTTCTTC. Amino acid sequence: CASSPATGANLFF.

This clonotype showed up many times. V is TRBV27 and J is TRBJ2-1; 13 nucleotides match TRBD2. The CDR3 sequence is 14 residues long. Per the germline V gene, CDR1 is MNHEY and CDR2 is SMNVEV (reference sequence). V was clipped by 3 bases and J by 8 bases; unmatched bases: 1. CDR3 loop: CASSFGLAGDEQFF. The CDR3 coding sequence is TGTGCCAGCAGTTTTGGACTAGCGGGAGATGAGCAGTTCTTC.